This T cell receptor beta chain comes out of a study of technical replicates of blood from four donors. Germline CDR1 is MNHEY and CDR2 is SMNVEV (reference sequence). Trimming took 8 bases from V and 4 from J; bases not matched to a gene: 7. The CDR3 runs to 14 residues. Clones were read by immunoSEQ multiplex PCR, and TCRdb kept only the in-frame ones, dropping some. The sample shows about 44,000 clones, 96% of them seen only once. The chain uses TRBV27 and TRBJ2-7, with 11 bases that match TRBD2. The sample was T cells isolated from PBMCs. The source is a human donor in good health. CDR3 nucleotides: TGTGCCAGCTCCGCCGGGACTAGCGGTTACGAGCAGTACTTC. Encoded protein: CASSAGTSGYEQYF.